Below are 10 T cell receptor beta chains sequenced from a single sample in a study of T cell responses to AZD1222 COVID-19 vaccine. Only in-frame clones appear in the TCRdb table, and some are missing; sequencing was by immunoSEQ multiplex PCR. Altogether 140,000 to 150,000 clones are present, 93% being singletons, with the ten largest covering more than 10%. The starting material was peripheral blood, obtained after recovery from COVID-19. These receptors all stem from an adult who had recovered from COVID-19.

The chain employs TRBV28 and TRBJ2-7; D is perhaps TRBD1 (6 bases). The CDR3 loop spans 15 amino acids. CDR1 is MDHEN, CDR2 SYDVKM, per germline. V lost 2 bases to trimming and J lost 7 bases, with 18 bases between them. The CDR3 sequence is CASSLAARGAKEQYF. CDR3 sequence (DNA): TGTGCCAGCAGTTTAGCTGCCAGGGGTGCGAAGGAGCAGTACTTC.

The CDR3 region has the DNA TGCAGCGTTGAAGAGGGTTACACTGAAGCTTTCTTT. Translating gives CSVEEGYTEAFF. V and J are TRBV29-1 and TRBJ1-1; D gene uncertain. The CDR3 contains 12 residues. Germline V gene data show CDR1 as SQVTM and CDR2 as ANQGSEA. V lost 0 bases and J lost 3, with 5 bases in between.

The chain has TRBV9 and TRBJ2-2, with D possibly being TRBD2 (6 bases). The CDR3 is made up of 19 amino acids. Germline V gene data show CDR1 as SGDLS and CDR2 as YYNGEE. Trimming pared 5 bases from V and 0 bases from J, leaving 23 bases between. This CDR3 is CASSALWRRGPANTGELFF. CDR3 DNA sequence: TGTGCCAGCAGTGCCTTGTGGCGGAGGGGCCCGGCGAACACCGGGGAGCTGTTTTTT.

This chain uses TRBV5-5 with TRBJ1-6, with 7 bases that match TRBD1. The V segment lost 4 bases and the J segment 9 bases; nucleotides outside the gene matches: 7. The V gene's germline CDR1 is SGHKS and CDR2 YYEKEE (reference sequence). The CDR3 totals 14 residues. The chain's CDR3 is CASSLGTEISPLHF. The CDR3 DNA is TGTGCCAGCAGCCTCGGGACAGAAATTTCACCCCTCCACTTT.

V usage is TRBV30 and J usage is TRBJ2-7, with 9 positions matching TRBD2. CDR3 length equals 23 residues. Germline V gene data show CDR1 as GTSNPN and CDR2 as SVGIG (reference sequence). The V segment lost 2 bases and the J segment 3 bases; nucleotides outside the gene matches: 32. CDR3 DNA: TGTGCCTGGAGTCCAAGCCGGGACTCCCGGGTCGGCGGGAGGGCCGTAAGGAACTACGAGCAGTACTTC. Amino acid sequence: CAWSPSRDSRVGGRAVRNYEQYF.

The chain combines TRBV3-1 (or the pseudogene TRBV3-2) with TRBJ2-1; tentatively, D is TRBD2 (6 bases). The V end lost 3 bases, the J end lost 3 bases, and 12 bases lay between the germline ends. The V gene's germline CDR1 is LGHDT and CDR2 YNNKEL (reference sequence). CDR3 length: 15 residues. The CDR3 protein is CASSHYNGSYNEQFF. CDR3 nucleotide sequence: TGTGCCAGCAGCCACTATAACGGGAGCTACAATGAGCAGTTCTTC.

The chain links TRBV4-2 to TRBJ2-1; TRBD2 aligns across 8 bases. The junction had 6 bases not matched to a gene; V was cut back by 2 bases and J by 0 bases. The CDR3 length is 17 residues. Germline values: CDR1 LGHNA, CDR2 YNFKEQ. CDR3 region: CASSQYTGTSSYNEQFF. The CDR3 DNA reads as TGTGCCAGCAGCCAATATACCGGGACTAGCTCCTACAATGAGCAGTTCTTC.

The chain combines TRBV5-1 with TRBJ2-5; D is perhaps TRBD1 (6 bases). The V gene lost 4 bases and the J gene lost 5 bases, with 12 bases spanning the gap. Looked up from germline, CDR1 is SGHRS and CDR2 is YFSETQ. This CDR3 spans 13 amino acids. The CDR3 is CASSPGAGETQYF. The CDR3 DNA reads as TGCGCCAGCAGCCCAGGGGCCGGGGAGACCCAGTACTTC. Combining the CDR3 with reference TRBV5-1 and TRBJ2-5 gives the whole variable domain KAGVTQTPRYLIKTRGQQVTLSCSPISGHRSVSWYQQTPGQGLQFLFEYFSETQRNKGNFPGRFSGRQFSNSRSEMNVSTLELGDSALYLCASSPGAGETQYFGPGTRLLVL.

The chain is built from TRBV9 and TRBJ2-5; 11 bases align to TRBD1. The CDR3 loop spans 15 amino acids. CDR1 is SGDLS, CDR2 YYNGEE, per germline. V gave up 4 bases and J gave up 2 bases; unmatched junction bases: 4. CDR3 region: CASSPGTGGQETQYF. The CDR3 coding sequence is TGTGCCAGCAGCCCAGGGACAGGGGGACAAGAGACCCAGTACTTC.

The chain links TRBV6-5 to TRBJ2-7, with TRBD2 matching 7 bases. The CDR3 is 14 amino acids. Trimming took 3 bases from V and 3 from J; bases not matched to a gene: 5. The germline CDR1 and CDR2 sequences are MNHEY and SVGAGI. CDR3 loop: CASSYSGGVYEQYF. In nucleotides, the CDR3 is TGTGCCAGCAGTTATTCGGGAGGAGTCTACGAGCAGTACTTC.